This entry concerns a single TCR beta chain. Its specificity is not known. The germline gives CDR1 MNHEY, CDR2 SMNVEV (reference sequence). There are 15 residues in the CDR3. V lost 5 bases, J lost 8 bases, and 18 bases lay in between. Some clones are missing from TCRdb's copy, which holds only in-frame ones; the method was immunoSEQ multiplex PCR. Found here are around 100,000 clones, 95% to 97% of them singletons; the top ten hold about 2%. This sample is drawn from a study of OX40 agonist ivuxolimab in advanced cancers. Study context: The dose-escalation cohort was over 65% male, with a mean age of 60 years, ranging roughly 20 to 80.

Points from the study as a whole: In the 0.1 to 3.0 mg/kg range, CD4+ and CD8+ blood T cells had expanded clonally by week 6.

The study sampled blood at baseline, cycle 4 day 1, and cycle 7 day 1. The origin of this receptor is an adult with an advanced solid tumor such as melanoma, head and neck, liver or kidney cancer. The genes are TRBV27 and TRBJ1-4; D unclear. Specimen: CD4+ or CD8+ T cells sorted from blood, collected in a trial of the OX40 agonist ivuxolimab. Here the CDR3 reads CASSLGWGAGEKLFF. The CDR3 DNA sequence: TGTGCCAGCAGTCTAGGGTGGGGAGCGGGGGAAAAACTGTTTTTT.